Presented here are 26 T cell receptor beta chains from one specimen sequenced in a study of blood T cells in healthy people across ages (dated by TCRdb to the mid-2010s). Library method: 5' RACE. This sample was sequenced with an Illumina HiSeq 2500. The second PCR ran for about 6 to 12 cycles and used a J-beta primer mix along with a sample-barcoded 5' primer. TCRdb handled the public reads itself, with Q25 trimming in fastp and clone calling in MiXCR, and kept productive beta chains. Every entry covers one CDR3 protein and lists the most common genes and DNA from its rows. The sample yields 710,000 or so distinct CDR3 sequences; about 34% were counted once. The ten largest clones represent approximately 15% of the sample. Source material: blood. These receptors all come from a woman of 80 years or more in good health. Donor details come from another sample of the same person, matched by shared clones.

This clonotype was found a few times. The chain employs TRBV4-2 and TRBJ1-1; possible D gene TRBD1, 5 bases. Trimming shortened V by 0 bases and J by 11 bases, and 16 bases separated the two germline ends. The CDR3 is made up of 14 amino acids. Looked up from germline, CDR1 is LGHNA and CDR2 is YNFKEQ. The CDR3 nucleotides read TGTGCCAGCAGCCAAGATAAGGTGGGGGGAAGGGCTTTCTTT. Its protein product is CASSQDKVGGRAFF.

This clonotype was seen at least ten times. The CDR3 DNA reads as TGTGCCAGCAGTACGGGACAGGGGATCTACGAGCAGTACTTC. The encoded protein is CASSTGQGIYEQYF. The chain recombines TRBV6-6 with TRBJ2-7; 10 positions match TRBD1. CDR3 size: 14 residues. Germline V CDR1 and CDR2: MNHNY, SVGAGI (reference sequence). Germline trimming cut 5 bases from V and 3 bases from J; bases unmatched to any gene: 4.

In its sample, this clonotype was seen many times. Written as DNA, the CDR3 is TGCGCCAGCAGCTTGGAGACAGGGCCCATCAATGAGCAGTTCTTC. Amino acids: CASSLETGPINEQFF. V is TRBV5-1 and J is TRBJ2-1, with TRBD1 matching over 7 bases. This CDR3 spans 15 amino acids. From germline, CDR1 is SGHRS and CDR2 YFSETQ. The J segment lost 6 bases and the V segment lost 0 bases, leaving 6 bases of the junction unmatched.

V is TRBV6-6 and J is TRBJ1-5; tentatively, D is TRBD1 (6 bases). Between the trimmed V and J ends, which lost 5 bases and 0 bases, there was a span of 8 bases. From germline, CDR1 is MNHNY and CDR2 SVGAGI (reference sequence). There are 14 residues in the CDR3. CDR3: CASSNRASNQPQHF. CDR3 bases: TGTGCCAGCAGTAACAGGGCTAGCAATCAGCCCCAGCATTTT.

The chain employs TRBV28 and TRBJ1-2; TRBD1 matches at 9 bases. Germline V gene sequence: CDR1 MDHEN, CDR2 SYDVKM. The J segment lost 7 bases and the V segment lost 5 bases, leaving 8 bases of the junction unmatched. CDR3 length: 14 amino acids. The CDR3 nucleotides read TGTGCCAGCAGTGCCGGGACAGGGAGGAGTGGCTACACCTTC. Its protein product is CASSAGTGRSGYTF.

The J gene is TRBJ2-1, the V gene TRBV20-1; 12 bases agree with TRBD2. J gave up 9 bases and V 5 bases, and 2 bases lay outside the gene matches. This CDR3 is built from 12 residues. Germline CDR1 reads DFQATT; CDR2 reads SNEGSKA (reference sequence). CDR3 DNA: TGCAGTGCTCCGGGACTAGCGGGTGAGCAGTTCTTC. It specifies CSAPGLAGEQFF.

This clonotype was counted at least ten times. The chain has TRBV6-1 and TRBJ2-1; D is ambiguous. V was clipped by 1 base and J by 8 bases, with 9 bases between them. CDR3 length: 13 amino acids. Germline V gene sequence: CDR1 MNHNS, CDR2 SASEGT. Here the CDR3 reads CASSEVFRDEQFF. The CDR3 DNA reads TGTGCCAGCAGTGAAGTCTTTAGGGATGAGCAGTTCTTC.

This chain uses TRBV7-9 with TRBJ2-7, with D hard to call. V was cut by 6 bases and J by 2 bases, with 11 bases left in between. This CDR3 is 13 amino acids long. Looked up from germline, CDR1 is SEHNR and CDR2 is FQNEAQ (reference sequence). The CDR3 bases are TGTGCCAGCAGTTCCTGGGCCACCTACGAGCAGTACTTC. Its protein is CASSSWATYEQYF.

Turning to this clonotype: Given a much more abundant clone one base away, this may be a read error. This chain links TRBV15 with TRBJ2-3; 8 bases fit TRBD1. V shed 5 bases and J 8 bases; nucleotides not matched to a gene: 15. The CDR3 is made up of 16 amino acids. Germline CDR1 reads LNHNV; CDR2 reads YYDKDF (reference sequence). Here the CDR3 reads CATSGFKDRGAGTQYF. The CDR3 DNA follows: TGTGCCACCAGCGGATTCAAAGACAGGGGCGCAGGTACGCAGTATTTT. Drawing the rest from reference TRBV15 and TRBJ2-3, the complete variable domain is DAMVIQNPRYQVTQFGKPVTLSCSQTLNHNVMYWYQQKSSQAPKLLFHYYDKDFNNEADTPDNFQSRRPNTSFCFLDIRSPGLGDTAMYLCATSGFKDRGAGTQYFGPGTRLTVL.

A remark on this clonotype: A much larger clone differs from this one at a single base, so this may be a read error. The rearrangement uses TRBV5-1 and TRBJ1-1, with a tentative D call TRBD1 (6 bases). The CDR3 covers 14 residues. The V gene's germline CDR1 is SGHRS and CDR2 YFSETQ. This CDR3 reads CASSPVRQDTEVFF. Written as DNA, the CDR3 is TGCGCCAGCAGTCCAGTACGACAGGACACTGAAGTTTTCTTT.

V is TRBV20-1 and J is TRBJ2-5; unclear D gene. This CDR3 has 13 residues. Trimming removed 6 bases from V and 4 bases from J, with 15 bases in between. The germline gives CDR1 DFQATT, CDR2 SNEGSKA (reference sequence). The CDR3 bases are TGCAGTGCCCCCGACCTCCTTGGAGAGACCCAGTACTTC. This codes for CSAPDLLGETQYF.

This clonotype was recorded many times. V gene TRBV5-1 combines with J gene TRBJ2-5, with D perhaps TRBD1 (6 bases). The CDR3 runs to 14 residues. V shed 0 bases and J shed 3 bases, with 9 bases lying between them. Germline values: CDR1 SGHRS, CDR2 YFSETQ. The CDR3: CASSLEAGEETQYF. Here the CDR3 DNA reads TGCGCCAGCAGCTTGGAGGCAGGGGAAGAGACCCAGTACTTC.

This clonotype was recorded many times. The rearrangement joins TRBV7-2 to TRBJ2-1, with 9 bases matching TRBD1. The CDR3 has 15 amino acids. Per germline, CDR1 SGHTA and CDR2 FQGNSA. After removal of 1 base from V and 7 bases from J, the junction contained 5 bases not matched to a gene. The CDR3 DNA sequence: TGTGCCAGCAGCTTAGACAGGGGGCTAGAGAATGAGCAGTTCTTC. Amino acid sequence: CASSLDRGLENEQFF.

The J gene is TRBJ2-5, the V gene TRBV6-5, with TRBD2 as a possible D gene (5 bases). Germline CDR1 reads MNHEY; CDR2 reads SVGAGI. Trimming removed 2 bases at V and 11 bases at J, with 21 bases between. The CDR3 consists of 15 residues. CDR3 DNA: TGTGCCAGCAGTTACAACGGAGCGGTGGGGAATGAGCAGTACTTC. Translation gives CASSYNGAVGNEQYF.

This clonotype was seen repeatedly, ten times or more. The chain couples TRBV5-1 to TRBJ2-5, with D maybe TRBD1 (5 bases). The CDR3 runs 14 residues. V was pared by 4 bases and J by 1 base, with 11 bases between. Germline-derived CDR1 and CDR2 are SGHRS and YFSETQ. The CDR3: CASSGQGSQETQYF. CDR3 bases: TGCGCCAGCAGCGGGCAGGGAAGCCAAGAGACCCAGTACTTC.

This clonotype occurred many times. V gene TRBV24-1 combines with J gene TRBJ2-3, with 7 positions matching TRBD2. The length of the CDR3 is 16 residues. Germline V lookup: CDR1 KGHDR, CDR2 SFDVKD. V lost 8 bases, J lost 1 base, and 11 bases stayed unmatched. The CDR3 here is CATMGRSTSGTDTQYF. The CDR3, as DNA: TGTGCCACCATGGGTCGGTCAACTAGCGGCACAGATACGCAGTATTTT.

CDR3 region: CSASPGDSPSTDTQYF. The CDR3 DNA is TGCAGTGCTAGCCCCGGCGACAGCCCTAGCACAGATACGCAGTATTTT. This sequence joins TRBV20-1 and TRBJ2-3, with D maybe TRBD1 (5 bases). CDR1 and CDR2 from the germline V gene are DFQATT and SNEGSKA (reference sequence). The CDR3 totals 16 residues. V dropped 3 bases and J dropped 0 bases, with 16 bases sitting between them.

This clonotype was counted many times. The V call is TRBV6-2 or TRBV6-3, the J call TRBJ2-5, with D unclear. CDR3 length: 11 residues. CDR1 and CDR2 from the germline V gene are MNHEY and SVGEGT. Trimming left V 2 bases short and J 3 bases short, with 1 base between. Here the CDR3 reads CASSYKETQYF. The CDR3 bases are TGTGCCAGCAGTTACAAAGAGACCCAGTACTTC.

In its sample, this clonotype was seen many times. The CDR3 reads CASSLKTEQYF. In DNA form, the CDR3 reads TGTGCCAGCAGCTTAAAGACAGAGCAGTACTTC. The chain carries TRBV11-1 and TRBJ2-7; D gene uncertain. Germline V CDR1 and CDR2: SGHAT, FQDESV (reference sequence). The length of the CDR3 is 11 residues. The V end lost 2 bases, the J end lost 7 bases, and 6 bases lay between the germline ends.

This CDR3 reads CASSLYHPGYEQYF. The CDR3 region has the DNA TGTGCCAGCAGCTTATACCATCCAGGGTACGAGCAGTACTTC. The chain couples TRBV7-3 to TRBJ2-7; maybe TRBD1 (5 bases). The V end was cut by 2 bases, the J end by 4 bases, with 12 bases between. The CDR3 length is 14 residues. Germline assignment: CDR1 SGHTA and CDR2 FQGTGA. The whole variable domain, remainder taken from reference TRBV7-3 and TRBJ2-7, is GAGVSQTPSNKVTEKGKYVELRCDPISGHTALYWYRQSLGQGPEFLIYFQGTGAADDSGLPNDRFFAVRPEGSVSTLKIQRTERGDSAVYLCASSLYHPGYEQYFGPGTRLTVT.

The V call is TRBV20-1, the J call TRBJ2-1, with a weak D call TRBD2 (6 bases). CDR1 is DFQATT, CDR2 SNEGSKA, per germline (reference sequence). The CDR3 has 12 residues. CDR3 DNA sequence: TGCGGGGCTCCGGGGGAGGTTGAGACCCAGTTCTTC. It specifies CGAPGEVETQFF.

With respect to this clonotype: Being one base from a much bigger clone, this may be a read error. The chain is built from TRBV2 and TRBJ2-5; 10 positions agree with TRBD2. This CDR3 comprises 15 residues. V was clipped by 3 bases and J by 11 bases; unmatched bases: 12. Per germline, CDR1 SNHLY and CDR2 FYNNEI. In nucleotides, the CDR3 is TGTGCCAGCAGTGATCGAGCGGGGGGGCCGGCTGAGCAGTACTTC. Its translation: CASSDRAGGPAEQYF.

The V gene is TRBV29-1, the J gene TRBJ2-1, with 8 positions matching TRBD2. The CDR3 contains 14 residues. Germline assignment: CDR1 SQVTM and CDR2 ANQGSEA. Germline trimming cut 8 bases from V and 15 bases from J; bases unmatched to any gene: 21. The CDR3 DNA follows: TGCAGCCACCCCGGTCAAGTAGCGGGGAGTAATCCGTTCTTC. This codes for CSHPGQVAGSNPFF.

This clonotype has ten or more counts. The chain uses TRBV7-9 and TRBJ2-5; D gene ambiguous. Per germline, CDR1 SEHNR and CDR2 FQNEAQ (reference sequence). This CDR3 region has 13 residues. Trimming took 4 bases from V and 2 from J, leaving 8 bases between them. The CDR3 DNA is TGTGCCAGCAGCTGGCTAGATCAAGAGACCCAGTACTTC. Its protein is CASSWLDQETQYF.

To note about this clonotype: A much larger clone differs from this one at a single base, so this may be a read error. J is TRBJ2-3 and V is TRBV10-3, with TRBD1 as a possible D gene (5 bases). The V gene's germline CDR1 is ENHRY and CDR2 SYGVKD. The CDR3 is 13 amino acids. The CDR3 nucleotides read TGTGCCATCAGTGAGGACAGAACAGGTACGCAGTATTTT. Translating gives CAISEDRTGTQYF.

This chain uses TRBV3-1 with TRBJ2-7, with D perhaps given as TRBD1 or TRBD2 (5 bases each). With the DNA end fitting TRBJ2-4 better, the J assignment may be wrong. Looked up from germline, CDR1 is LGHDT and CDR2 is YNNKEL (reference sequence). The CDR3 length is 13 residues. The CDR3, as DNA: TGTGCCAGCAGCCAAGCAGGGACAAACATTCAGTACTTC. Translation: CASSQAGTNIQYF.